What follows describes a single T cell receptor beta chain. The assay was immunoSEQ multiplex PCR, and TCRdb's table has in-frame clones only and misses some. The data show some 370,000 clones, around 83% seen once. Those who participated ranged in age from about 18 to 89 years and resided in approximately 26 US areas. The recovered donors of Cohort 3 showed two negative PCRs, clearance, or symptom resolution. The data stem from a study of blood T cell repertoires in COVID-19. The clonotype was recovered from a woman aged 50 to 60 who had recovered from COVID-19. The sample taken for sequencing was PBMCs or T cells enriched from blood (not recorded which).

CDR3 nucleotides: TGTGCCAGCAGCCAAGACAGGGGGCTCGAAAAACTGTTTTTT. It specifies CASSQDRGLEKLFF. The chain is built from TRBV5-4 and TRBJ1-4; 10 nucleotides align to TRBD1. There are 14 residues in the CDR3. Per germline, CDR1 SGHNT and CDR2 YYREEE (reference sequence). J gave up 8 bases and V 4 bases, and 5 bases lay outside the gene matches.